This entry describes one TCR beta chain. Its antigen is unidentified. V lost 3 bases and J lost 5, with 13 bases in between. Germline CDR1 and CDR2: SNHLY and FYNNEI. This CDR3 spans 14 amino acids. This entry is derived from a study of T cells in Graves' hyperthyroidism and ophthalmopathy. About the research overall: The authors collected peripheral blood at initial diagnosis, before any treatment. Findings and limits, study-wide: Blood shared most expanded thyroid clonotypes above 0.001. Stable hyperthyroidism was separated from ophthalmopathy by a model based on 13 V-J features.

Amplification targeted TCR beta CDR3 regions from RNA transcripts. A set of HTBI primers served as the primers for a first-round RT-PCR of the TCR CDR3. TCRdb ran MiXCR on the multiplex PCR reads and lists one entry per CDR3 protein. The sample has about 270,000 distinct CDR3 sequences; roughly 22% are singletons. V and J are TRBV2 and TRBJ2-5; D is uncertain. This clonotype was sampled from a man between 25 and 39 years old with Graves' ophthalmopathy. The specimen sequenced was blood. The CDR3 coding sequence is TGTGCCAGCAGTGAGGCCGGACGTAGCGAGACCCAGTACTTC. Translated, it gives CASSEAGRSETQYF. The variable domain in full, with the rest retrieved from reference TRBV2 and TRBJ2-5, is EPEVTQTPSHQVTQMGQEVILRCVPISNHLYFYWYRQILGQKVEFLVSFYNNEISEKSEIFDDQFSVERPDGSNFTLKIRSTKLEDSAMYFCASSEAGRSETQYFGPGTRLLVL.